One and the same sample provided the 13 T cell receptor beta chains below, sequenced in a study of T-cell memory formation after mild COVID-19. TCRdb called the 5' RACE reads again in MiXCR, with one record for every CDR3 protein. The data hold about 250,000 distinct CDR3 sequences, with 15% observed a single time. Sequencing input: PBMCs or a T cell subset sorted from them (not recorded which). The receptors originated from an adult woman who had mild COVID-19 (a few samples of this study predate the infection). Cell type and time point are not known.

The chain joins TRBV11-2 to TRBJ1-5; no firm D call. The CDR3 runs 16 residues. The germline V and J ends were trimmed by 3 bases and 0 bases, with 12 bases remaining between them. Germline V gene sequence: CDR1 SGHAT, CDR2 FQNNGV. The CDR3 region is CASSLMGNPSNQPQHF. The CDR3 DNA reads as TGTGCCAGCAGCTTGATGGGAAATCCTAGCAATCAGCCCCAGCATTTT.

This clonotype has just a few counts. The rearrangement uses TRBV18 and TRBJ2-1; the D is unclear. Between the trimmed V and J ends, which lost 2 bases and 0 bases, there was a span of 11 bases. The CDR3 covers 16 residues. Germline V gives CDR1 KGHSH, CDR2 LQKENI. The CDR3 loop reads CASSPSLYRSYNEQFF. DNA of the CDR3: TGTGCCAGCTCACCATCTTTGTATCGCTCCTACAATGAGCAGTTCTTC. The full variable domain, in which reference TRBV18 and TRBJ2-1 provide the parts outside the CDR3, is NAGVMQNPRHLVRRRGQEARLRCSPMKGHSHVYWYRQLPEEGLKFMVYLQKENIIDESGMPKERFSAEFPKEGPSILRIQQVVRGDSAAYFCASSPSLYRSYNEQFFGPGTRLTVL.

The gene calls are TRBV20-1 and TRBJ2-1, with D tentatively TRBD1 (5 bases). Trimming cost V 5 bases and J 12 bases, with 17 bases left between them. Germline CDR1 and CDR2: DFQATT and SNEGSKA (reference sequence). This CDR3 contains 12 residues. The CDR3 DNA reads TGCAGTGCTCGACAGCGTGGCGCCCGGCAGTTCTTC. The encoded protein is CSARQRGARQFF.

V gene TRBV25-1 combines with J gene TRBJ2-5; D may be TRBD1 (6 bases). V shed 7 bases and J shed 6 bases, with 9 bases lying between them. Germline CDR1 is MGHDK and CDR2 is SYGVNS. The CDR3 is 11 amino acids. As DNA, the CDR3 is TGTGCCAGCACCAGGGGCCAGACCCAGTACTTC. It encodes CASTRGQTQYF.

The CDR3 loop is CASRRDAGTSGTYNEQFF. The CDR3 region has the DNA TGCGCCAGCAGGCGAGATGCCGGGACTAGCGGGACCTACAATGAGCAGTTCTTC. The V gene is TRBV4-3, the J gene TRBJ2-1, with 13 bases fitting TRBD2. J gave up 2 bases and V 6 bases, and 10 bases lay outside the gene matches. CDR1 is LGHNA and CDR2 is YSLEER in the germline V gene. This CDR3 region has 18 residues.

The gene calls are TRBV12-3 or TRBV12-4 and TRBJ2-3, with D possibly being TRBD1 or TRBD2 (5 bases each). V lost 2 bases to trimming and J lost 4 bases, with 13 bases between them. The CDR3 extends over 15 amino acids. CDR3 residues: CASSLSALGADTQYF. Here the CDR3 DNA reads TGTGCCAGCAGTTTATCAGCGCTGGGGGCAGATACGCAGTATTTT.

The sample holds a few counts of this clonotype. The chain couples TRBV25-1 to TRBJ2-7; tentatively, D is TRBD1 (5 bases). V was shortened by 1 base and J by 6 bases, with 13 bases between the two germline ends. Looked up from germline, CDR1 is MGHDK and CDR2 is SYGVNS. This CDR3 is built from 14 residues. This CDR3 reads CASSEWISRGEQYF. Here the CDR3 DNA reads TGTGCCAGCAGTGAATGGATAAGTAGGGGCGAGCAGTACTTC.

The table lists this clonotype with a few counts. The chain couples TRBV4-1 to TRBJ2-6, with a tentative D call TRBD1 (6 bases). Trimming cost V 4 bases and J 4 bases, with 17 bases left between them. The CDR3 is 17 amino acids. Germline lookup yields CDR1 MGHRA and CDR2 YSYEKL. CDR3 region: CASSPSPAQGGANVLTF. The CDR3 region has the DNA TGCGCCAGCAGCCCATCCCCGGCCCAGGGGGGGGCCAACGTCCTGACTTTC.

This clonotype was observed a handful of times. CDR3 sequence (DNA): TGTGCCAGCAGCGTAGAAGGGACTAGCGGGGGGGTCAGCTCCTACAATGAGCAGTTCTTC. Its translation is CASSVEGTSGGVSSYNEQFF. The chain carries TRBV9 and TRBJ2-1; 16 bases agree with TRBD2. Losses at the gene ends were 0 bases for V and 0 bases for J; bases not matched to a gene: 6. CDR3 length: 20 residues. Germline assignment: CDR1 SGDLS and CDR2 YYNGEE. Variable domain in full (rest from reference TRBV9 and TRBJ2-1): DSGVTQTPKHLITATGQRVTLRCSPRSGDLSVYWYQQSLDQGLQFLIQYYNGEERAKGNILERFSAQQFPDLHSELNLSSLELGDSALYFCASSVEGTSGGVSSYNEQFFGPGTRLTVL.

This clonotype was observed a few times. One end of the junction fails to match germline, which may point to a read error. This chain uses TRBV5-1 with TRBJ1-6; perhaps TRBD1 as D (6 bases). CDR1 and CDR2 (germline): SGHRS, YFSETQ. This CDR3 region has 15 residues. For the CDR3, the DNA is TGCGCCAGCACCTTGGAGCAGGGGTCCAATTCACCCCTCCACTTT. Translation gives CASTLEQGSNSPLHF.

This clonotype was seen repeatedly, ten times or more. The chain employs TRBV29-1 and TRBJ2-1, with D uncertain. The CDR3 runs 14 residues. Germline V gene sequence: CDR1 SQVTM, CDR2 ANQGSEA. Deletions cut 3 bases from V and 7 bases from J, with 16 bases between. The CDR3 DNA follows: TGCAGCGTTGAGTTGGTACAGAGGCAGAATGAGCAGTTCTTC. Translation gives CSVELVQRQNEQFF.

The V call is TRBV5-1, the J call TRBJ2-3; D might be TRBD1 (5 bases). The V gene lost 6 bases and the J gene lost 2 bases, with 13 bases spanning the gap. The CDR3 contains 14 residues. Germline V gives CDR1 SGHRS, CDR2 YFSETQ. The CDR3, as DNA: TGCGCCAGCACCAAAGACAGCACCACAGATACGCAGTATTTT. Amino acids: CASTKDSTTDTQYF.

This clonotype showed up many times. CDR3 nucleotides: TGCGCCAGCAGCCCGGCAGGAGGGAGGGGCAATGAGCAGTTCTTC. Translation gives CASSPAGGRGNEQFF. The V call is TRBV4-3, the J call TRBJ2-1; 7 nucleotides line up with TRBD2. Germline CDR1 is LGHNA and CDR2 is YSLEER. V lost 4 bases, J lost 6 bases, and 9 bases stayed unmatched. The CDR3 length is 15 residues.